Given below is one T cell receptor (beta chain) in context. The germline V gene encodes CDR1 SGHTA and CDR2 FQGNSA. J was trimmed by 2 bases and V by 5 bases; bases with no gene match: 7. The CDR3 covers 15 residues. This sample was included in a study of cytomegalovirus exposure and HLA in healthy donors. The repertoire was sequenced with immunoSEQ multiplex PCR; TCRdb's copy has only in-frame clones and lacks some. Of 150,000 or so clones detected, approximately 86% appear once; the ten largest clones hold around 24%. The rearrangement links TRBV7-2 to TRBJ2-7; the match to TRBD2 covers 9 bases. The specimen was PBMCs. The receptor's source is a man between 18 and 35 years old in good health and CMV-seropositive. CDR3 nucleotides: TGTGCCAGCAGCACCACCGGGACTAGCCCCTACGAGCAGTACTTC. Encoded protein: CASSTTGTSPYEQYF.